This TCR beta chain is from a study of T cell responses to AZD1222 COVID-19 vaccine. Produced via immunoSEQ multiplex PCR; TCRdb's table is partial and in-frame only. The sample has 55,000 to 80,000 clones, 84% seen once. V was cut by 7 bases and J by 0 bases, with 7 bases left in between. The CDR3 is 13 amino acids. The germline V gene has CDR1 LNHDA and CDR2 SQIVND (reference sequence). The sample in question was peripheral blood, obtained on day 0 of AZD1222 vaccination. The chain links TRBV19 to TRBJ2-1; D perhaps matches TRBD2 (6 bases). The sequence was obtained from an adult in good health. The CDR3 region has the DNA TGTGCCAGTACCGGGAGCTCCTACAATGAGCAGTTCTTC. Its protein is CASTGSSYNEQFF.